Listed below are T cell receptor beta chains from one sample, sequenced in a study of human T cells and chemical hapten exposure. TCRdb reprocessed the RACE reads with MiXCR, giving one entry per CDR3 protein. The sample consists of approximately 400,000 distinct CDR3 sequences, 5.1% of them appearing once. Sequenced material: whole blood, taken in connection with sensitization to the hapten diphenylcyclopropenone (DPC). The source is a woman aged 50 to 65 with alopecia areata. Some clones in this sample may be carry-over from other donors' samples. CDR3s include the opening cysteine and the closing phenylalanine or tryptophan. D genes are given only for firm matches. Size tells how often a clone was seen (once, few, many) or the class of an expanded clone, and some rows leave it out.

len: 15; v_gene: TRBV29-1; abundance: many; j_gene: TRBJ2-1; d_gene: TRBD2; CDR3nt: TGCAGCGTTGAATCGATTACTAGCGGGATCAATGAGCAGTTCTTC; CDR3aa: CSVESITSGINEQFF
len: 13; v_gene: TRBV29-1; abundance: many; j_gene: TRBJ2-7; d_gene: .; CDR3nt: TGCAGCGTTGAACAGGGGAGCCCCTACGAGCAGTACTTC; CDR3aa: CSVEQGSPYEQYF
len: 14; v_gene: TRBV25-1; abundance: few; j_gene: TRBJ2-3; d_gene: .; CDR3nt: TGTGCCAGCAGTGTCCTGTCCCACACAGATACGCAGTATTTT; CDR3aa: CASSVLSHTDTQYF
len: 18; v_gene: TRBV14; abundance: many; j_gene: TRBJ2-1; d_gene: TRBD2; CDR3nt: TGTGCCAGCAGCCAAGAACCGGGACGGACCGGGAGGGACAATGAGCAGTTCTTC; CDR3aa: CASSQEPGRTGRDNEQFF
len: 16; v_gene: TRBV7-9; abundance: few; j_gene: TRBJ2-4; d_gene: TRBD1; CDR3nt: TGTGCCAGCAGTCCCACAGGGGATTGGGCCAAAAACATTCAGTACTTC; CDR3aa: CASSPTGDWAKNIQYF
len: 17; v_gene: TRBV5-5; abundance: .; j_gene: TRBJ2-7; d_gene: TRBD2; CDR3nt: TGTGCCAGCAGCCAGCGGACGGGCAGCGGGGGCTCCTACGAGCAGTACTTC; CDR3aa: CASSQRTGSGGSYEQYF
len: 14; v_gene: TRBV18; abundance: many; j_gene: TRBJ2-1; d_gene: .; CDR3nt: TGTGCCAGCTCACCGAGGTACAACTCCGATGAGCAGTTCTTC; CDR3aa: CASSPRYNSDEQFF
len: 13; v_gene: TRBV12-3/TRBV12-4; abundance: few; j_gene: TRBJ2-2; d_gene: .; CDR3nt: TGTGCCAGCAGTCGGGACCGGCGGATGGAGCTGTTTTTT; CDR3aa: CASSRDRRMELFF
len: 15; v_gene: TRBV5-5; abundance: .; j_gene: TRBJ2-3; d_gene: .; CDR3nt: TGTGCCAGCAGCGGCGGGACTGATTGGGTAGATACGCAGTATTTT; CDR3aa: CASSGGTDWVDTQYF
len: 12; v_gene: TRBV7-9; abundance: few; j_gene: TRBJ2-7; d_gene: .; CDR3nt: TGTGCCAGCAGCTTAGTGGACTACGAGCAGTACTTC; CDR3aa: CASSLVDYEQYF
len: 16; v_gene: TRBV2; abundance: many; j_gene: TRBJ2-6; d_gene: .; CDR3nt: TGTGCCAGCAGCCCCCAGGGAAGCTCTGGGGCCAACGTCCTGACTTTC; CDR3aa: CASSPQGSSGANVLTF
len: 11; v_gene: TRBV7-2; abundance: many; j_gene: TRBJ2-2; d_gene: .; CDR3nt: TGTGCCAGCACCAACACCGGGGAGCTGTTTTTT; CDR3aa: CASTNTGELFF
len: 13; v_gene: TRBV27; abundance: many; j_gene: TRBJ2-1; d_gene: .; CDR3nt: TGTGCCAGCAACCCCCGGGAGACTCCTGAGCAGTTCTTC; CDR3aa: CASNPRETPEQFF
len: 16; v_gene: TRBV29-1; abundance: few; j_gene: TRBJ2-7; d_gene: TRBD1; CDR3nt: TGCAGCGTTGAAGCCGAAGGGGACAGGTCCTCCTACGAGCAGTACTTC; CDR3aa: CSVEAEGDRSSYEQYF
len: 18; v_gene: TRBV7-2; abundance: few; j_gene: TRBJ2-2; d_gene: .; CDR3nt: TGTGCCAGCAGCTTAGTCAACGGCGGCGGCGGTTCTACCGGGGAGCTGTTTTTT; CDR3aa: CASSLVNGGGGSTGELFF
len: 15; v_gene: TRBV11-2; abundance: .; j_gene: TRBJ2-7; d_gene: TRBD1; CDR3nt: TGTGCCAGCAGCCCCCGGACAGGACAGAGGGACGAGCAGTACTTC; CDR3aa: CASSPRTGQRDEQYF
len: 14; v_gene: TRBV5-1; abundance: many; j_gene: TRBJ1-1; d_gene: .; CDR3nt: TGCGCCAGCAGGCCTGGGTTGGGGGTCACTGAAGCTTTCTTT; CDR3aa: CASRPGLGVTEAFF
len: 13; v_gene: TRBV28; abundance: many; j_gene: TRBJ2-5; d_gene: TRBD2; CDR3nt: TGTGCCACCCGACTAGCGGGAGAAGAGACCCAGTACTTC; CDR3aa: CATRLAGEETQYF
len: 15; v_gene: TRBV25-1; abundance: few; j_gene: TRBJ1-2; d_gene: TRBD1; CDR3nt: TGTGCCAGTAGAGGGGACAGGGCCCCCCTGGGCGGCTACACCTTC; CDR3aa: CASRGDRAPLGGYTF
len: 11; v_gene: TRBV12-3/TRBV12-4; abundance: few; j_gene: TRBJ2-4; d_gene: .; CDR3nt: TGTGCCAGCCGTGGGGGGTCCCGGTGGTACTTC; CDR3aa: CASRGGSRWYF
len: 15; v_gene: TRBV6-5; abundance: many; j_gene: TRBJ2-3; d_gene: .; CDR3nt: TGTGCCAGCAGTCCCCGCCCTGGAAGGGAAAATACGCAGTATTTT; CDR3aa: CASSPRPGRENTQYF
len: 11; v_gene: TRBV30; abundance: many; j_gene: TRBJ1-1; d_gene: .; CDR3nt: TGTGCCTGGAATCAGGGGTTTGAAGCTTTCTTT; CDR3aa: CAWNQGFEAFF
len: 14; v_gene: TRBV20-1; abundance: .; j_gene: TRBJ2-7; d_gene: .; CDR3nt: TGCAGTGCTAGAGGACAGGGAGGAAGGTACGAGCAGTACTTC; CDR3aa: CSARGQGGRYEQYF
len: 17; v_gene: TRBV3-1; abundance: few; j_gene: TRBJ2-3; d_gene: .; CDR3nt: TGTGCCAGCAGCCAAGAAGGCAGGACGGGCTTCACAGATACGCAGTATTTT; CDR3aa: CASSQEGRTGFTDTQYF
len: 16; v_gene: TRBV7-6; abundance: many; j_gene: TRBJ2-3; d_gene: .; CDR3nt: TGTGCCAGCAGCTTAGCTACAGCCGCTAGCACAGATACGCAGTATTTT; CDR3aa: CASSLATAASTDTQYF
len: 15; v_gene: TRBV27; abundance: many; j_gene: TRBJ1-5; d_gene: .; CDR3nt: TGTGCCAGCAGTGACGAGGGCATAAGCAATCAGCCCCAGCATTTT; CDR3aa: CASSDEGISNQPQHF
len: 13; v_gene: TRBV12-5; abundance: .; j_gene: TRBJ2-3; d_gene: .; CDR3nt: TGTGCTAGTGGTCCCCCGGGTCAAGATACGCAGTATTTT; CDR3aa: CASGPPGQDTQYF
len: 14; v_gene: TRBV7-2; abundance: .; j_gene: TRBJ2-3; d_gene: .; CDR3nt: TGTGCCAGCAGCTCCCCGGAAAGCACAGATACGCAGTATTTT; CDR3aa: CASSSPESTDTQYF
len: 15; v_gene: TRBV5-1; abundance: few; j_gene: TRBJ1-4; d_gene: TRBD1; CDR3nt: TGCGCCAGCAGCCTGAGACAGGGTCGGGATGAAAAACTGTTTTTT; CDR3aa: CASSLRQGRDEKLFF
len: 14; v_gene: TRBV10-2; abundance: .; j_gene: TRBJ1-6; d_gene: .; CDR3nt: TGCGCCAGTAATCCGGGACAAGATAATTCACCCCTCCACTTT; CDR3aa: CASNPGQDNSPLHF
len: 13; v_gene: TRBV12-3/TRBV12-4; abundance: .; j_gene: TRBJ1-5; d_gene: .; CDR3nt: TGTGCCAGCGGTGGGGGATACAATCAGCCCCAGCATTTT; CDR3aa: CASGGGYNQPQHF
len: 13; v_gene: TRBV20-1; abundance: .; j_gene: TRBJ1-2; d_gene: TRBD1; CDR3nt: TGCAGTGCTTGGGACAGCTCTAACTATGGCTACACCTTC; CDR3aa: CSAWDSSNYGYTF
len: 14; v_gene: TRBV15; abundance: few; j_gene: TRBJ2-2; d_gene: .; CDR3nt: TGTGCCACCAGCAGGGACAGTCTCACCGGGGAGCTGTTTTTT; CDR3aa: CATSRDSLTGELFF
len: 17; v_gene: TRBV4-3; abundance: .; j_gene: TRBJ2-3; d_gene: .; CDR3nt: TGCGCCAGCAGCCGTAGAAGTCCAGTTACTAGCACAGATACGCAGTATTTT; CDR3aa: CASSRRSPVTSTDTQYF